This T cell receptor beta chain was recorded in a study of OX40 agonist ivuxolimab in advanced cancers. A note on the overall study: The costimulatory receptor OX40 (CD134) was targeted by ivuxolimab, a fully human IgG2 agonistic monoclonal antibody. Intravenous ivuxolimab was administered to patients every 2 weeks at six dose levels: 0.01, 0.1, 0.3, 1.5, 3 and 10 mg/kg. Among the roughly 54 dose-escalation patients, about 19 had hepatocellular carcinoma, around 15 melanoma, 9 renal cell carcinoma and 9 head and neck cancer. A male proportion of roughly 80% and a mean age of 60 years, ranging from about 23 to 79, were recorded for the dose-escalation cohort. Prior anti-PD-1, anti-PD-L1 or anti-CTLA-4 therapy was permitted, and checkpoint inhibitors had been received by about 36% of dose-escalation patients. Three dose-escalation patients achieved partial responses, one with hepatocellular carcinoma and two with cutaneous melanoma. Peripheral TCRbeta sequencing aimed to test whether ivuxolimab altered TCR sequence diversity and caused clonal T-cell expansion. The paper describes the monotherapy dose-escalation part (N of about 50 patients) of the phase I trial of ivuxolimab.

V is pared back by 0 bases and J by 6 bases, with 12 bases lying between the germline termini. The CDR3 goes from the cysteine to the phenylalanine over 14 residues. The entry retains the CDR3 DNA only, 42 bases that are in frame from base 1. Taken from the germline V gene, the CDR1 and CDR2 loops are SGHRS and YFSETQ. Summary of the overall study and its limitations: Partial responders in the 0.1-3.0 mg/kg groups had among the lowest normalized peripheral clonal expansion, especially among CD8+ T cells. Low levels of normalized T-cell clonal expansion were also shown by some nonresponding patients. At doses of 0.1 to 3.0 mg/kg, clonal expansion of both CD4+ and CD8+ blood T cells was observed from baseline to week 6. Antigen specificity was not determined for the clonally expanded peripheral T cells. After ivuxolimab, CD8+ T cells had more expanded clones than CD4+ T cells on average.

For sequencing of the TCRbeta CDR3 region, genomic DNA was extracted from the sorted cells. The immunoSEQ Assay was used for sequencing of TCRbeta CDR3 regions. The table was pulled from immuneACCESS by TCRdb, which kept in-frame rearrangements only. Such tables lose some clones; where checked, under half of the loss comes from unresolved V genes, and the rest has no known cause. This sample lists 80,000 or so clones; over 85% were detected once. Jointly, the top ten make up around 2.5% of the sample. The trial excluded patients who had a history of autoimmune disease or who were on systemic immunosuppression. Peripheral blood for TCR sequencing was collected from all dose cohorts at baseline, on cycle 4 day 1, and on cycle 7 day 1. Samples were obtained from an open-label, multicenter, first-in-human phase I dose-escalation trial of ivuxolimab. Adults with locally advanced or metastatic head and neck squamous cell, hepatocellular, melanoma or renal cell carcinoma were enrolled in the trial. Before TCR sequencing, CD4+ T cells and CD8+ T cells from peripheral blood were sorted into separate populations.

Remarks on this clone: Its specific antigen is unknown. Per-base quality was not reported, and no clone a single base away is much larger than it.

The sequence was collected from an adult with an advanced solid tumor such as melanoma, head and neck, liver or kidney cancer. The V gene is TRBV5-1 and the J gene is TRBJ1-2, with TRBD1 perhaps the D gene, on 6 matching bases. Sequences were derived from CD4+ or CD8+ T cells sorted from blood, sampled in a trial of the OX40 agonist ivuxolimab. The nucleotide sequence is TGCGCCAGCAGCTTGGCGTCGGGGGGCCATGGCTACACCTTC. Its translation reads: CASSLASGGHGYTF.